This T cell receptor (beta chain) comes out of a study of T cells in Graves' hyperthyroidism and ophthalmopathy. The TCR beta CDR3 regions underwent amplification using RNA transcripts as the source. Carried out on the TCR CDR3, a first-round RT-PCR used the HTBI primer set. One entry per CDR3 protein results from TCRdb running MiXCR on the multiplex PCR reads. This sample carries roughly 420,000 distinct CDR3 sequences, 15% to 18% of them seen once, and the ten largest clones take 13% to 15%. The germline CDR1 and CDR2 sequences are MNHNS and SASEGT. The CDR3 is 16 residues long. V dropped 7 bases and J dropped 2; count of bases not matched to a gene: 11. The sample holds many counts of this clonotype.

The V and J genes are TRBV6-1 and TRBJ1-5; 7 positions match TRBD1. What was sequenced was blood. The TCR originated in a woman aged 18-30 years with Graves' hyperthyroidism. CDR3 amino acids: CASTSSGGAGNQPQHF. The CDR3 DNA sequence: TGTGCCAGCACTTCTTCAGGGGGGGCAGGCAATCAGCCCCAGCATTTT.